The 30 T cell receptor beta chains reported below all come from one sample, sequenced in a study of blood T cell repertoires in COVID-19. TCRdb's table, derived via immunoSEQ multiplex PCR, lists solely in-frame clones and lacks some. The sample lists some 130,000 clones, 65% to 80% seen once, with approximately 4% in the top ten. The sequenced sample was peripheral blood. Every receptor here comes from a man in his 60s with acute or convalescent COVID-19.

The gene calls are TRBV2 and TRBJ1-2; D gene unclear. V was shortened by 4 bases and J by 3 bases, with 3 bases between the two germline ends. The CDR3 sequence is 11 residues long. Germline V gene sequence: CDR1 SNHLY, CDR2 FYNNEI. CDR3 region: CASSVDYGYTF. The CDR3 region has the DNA TGTGCCAGCAGTGTCGACTATGGCTACACCTTC.

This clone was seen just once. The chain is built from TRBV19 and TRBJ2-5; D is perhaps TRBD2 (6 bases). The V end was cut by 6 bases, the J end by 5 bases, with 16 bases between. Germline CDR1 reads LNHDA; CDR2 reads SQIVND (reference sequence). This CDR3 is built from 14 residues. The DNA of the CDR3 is TGTGCCAGTAGGGCGACTAGGGGTTCCGAGACCCAGTACTTC. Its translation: CASRATRGSETQYF.

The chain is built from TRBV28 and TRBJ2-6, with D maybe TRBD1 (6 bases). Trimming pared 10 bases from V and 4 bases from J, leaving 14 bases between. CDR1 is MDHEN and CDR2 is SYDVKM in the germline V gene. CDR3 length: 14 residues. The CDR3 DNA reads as TGTGCCACCATCAGGGGATCCGGGGCCAACGTCCTGACTTTC. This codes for CATIRGSGANVLTF.

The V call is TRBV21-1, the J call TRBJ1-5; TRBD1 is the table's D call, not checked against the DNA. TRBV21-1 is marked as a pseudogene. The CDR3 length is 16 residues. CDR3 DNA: TGTGCCAGCAGCAAAAGGGGCAGGGGACCTAATCAGCCCCAGCATTTT. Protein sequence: CASSKRGRGPNQPQHF.

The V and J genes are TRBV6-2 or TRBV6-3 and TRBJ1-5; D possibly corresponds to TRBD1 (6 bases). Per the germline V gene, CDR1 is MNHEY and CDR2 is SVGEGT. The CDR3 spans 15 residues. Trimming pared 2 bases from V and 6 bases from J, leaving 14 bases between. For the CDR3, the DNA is TGTGCCAGCAGTTACGATGGGGGCTTAAGTCAGCCCCAGCATTTT. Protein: CASSYDGGLSQPQHF.

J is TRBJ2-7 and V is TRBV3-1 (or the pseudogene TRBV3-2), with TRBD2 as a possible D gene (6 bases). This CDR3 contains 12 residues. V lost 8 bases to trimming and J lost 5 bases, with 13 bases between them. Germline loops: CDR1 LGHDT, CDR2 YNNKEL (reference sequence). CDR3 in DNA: TGTGCCAGCGGGCAGGGAGGTCACGAGCAGTACTTC. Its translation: CASGQGGHEQYF.

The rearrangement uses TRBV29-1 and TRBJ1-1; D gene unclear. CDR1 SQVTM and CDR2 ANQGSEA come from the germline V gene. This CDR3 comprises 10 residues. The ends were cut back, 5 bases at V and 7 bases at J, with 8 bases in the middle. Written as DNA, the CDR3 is TGCAGCGTTAAGGAGTATGAAGCTTTCTTT. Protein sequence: CSVKEYEAFF.

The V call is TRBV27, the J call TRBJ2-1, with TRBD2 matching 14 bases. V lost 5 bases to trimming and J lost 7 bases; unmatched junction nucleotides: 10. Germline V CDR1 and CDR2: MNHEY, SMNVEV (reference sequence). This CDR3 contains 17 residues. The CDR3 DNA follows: TGTGCCAGCAGTCCCCCGGGACTAGCGGGAGCGAGAAATGAGCAGTTCTTC. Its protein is CASSPPGLAGARNEQFF.

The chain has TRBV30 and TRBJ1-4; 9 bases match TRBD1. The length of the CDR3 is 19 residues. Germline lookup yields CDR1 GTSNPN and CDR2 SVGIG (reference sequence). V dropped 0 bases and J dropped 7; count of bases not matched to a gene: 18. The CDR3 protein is CAWSVPTGTGPRGGEKLFF. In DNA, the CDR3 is TGTGCCTGGAGTGTACCGACCGGGACAGGGCCCAGGGGTGGTGAAAAACTGTTTTTT.

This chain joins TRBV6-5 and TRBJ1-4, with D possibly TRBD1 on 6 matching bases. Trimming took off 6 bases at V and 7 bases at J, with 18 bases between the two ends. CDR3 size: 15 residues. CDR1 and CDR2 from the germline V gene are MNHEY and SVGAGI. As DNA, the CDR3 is TGTGCCAGCAGGCCTCTTAGGGGGAGGGCTGAAAAACTGTTTTTT. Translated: CASRPLRGRAEKLFF.

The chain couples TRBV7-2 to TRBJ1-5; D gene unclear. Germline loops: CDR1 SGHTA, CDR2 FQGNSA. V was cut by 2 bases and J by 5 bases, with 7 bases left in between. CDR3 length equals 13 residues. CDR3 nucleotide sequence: TGTGCCAGCAGCTTAAACCGAGATCAGCCCCAGCATTTT. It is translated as CASSLNRDQPQHF.

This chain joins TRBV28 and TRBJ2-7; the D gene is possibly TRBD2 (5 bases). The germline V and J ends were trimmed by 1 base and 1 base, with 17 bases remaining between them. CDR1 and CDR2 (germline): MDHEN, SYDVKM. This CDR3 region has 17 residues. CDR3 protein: CASSLSLTLGSSYEQYF. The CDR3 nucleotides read TGTGCCAGCAGTTTATCCCTAACACTAGGCTCTTCCTACGAGCAGTACTTC.

CDR3 residues: CASSPTPGQGLYEQYF. The CDR3 coding sequence is TGTGCCAGCTCACCAACTCCCGGACAGGGACTCTACGAGCAGTACTTC. The chain employs TRBV18 and TRBJ2-7; 8 bases agree with TRBD1. The germline gives CDR1 KGHSH, CDR2 LQKENI. V lost 2 bases and J lost 3; bases outside the gene matches: 9. This CDR3 comprises 16 residues. Full variable domain (rest looked up from reference TRBV18 and TRBJ2-7): NAGVMQNPRHLVRRRGQEARLRCSPMKGHSHVYWYRQLPEEGLKFMVYLQKENIIDESGMPKERFSAEFPKEGPSILRIQQVVRGDSAAYFCASSPTPGQGLYEQYFGPGTRLTVT.

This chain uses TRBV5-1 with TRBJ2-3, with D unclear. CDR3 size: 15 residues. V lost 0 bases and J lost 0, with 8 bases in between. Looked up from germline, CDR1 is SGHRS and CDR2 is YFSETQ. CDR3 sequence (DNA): TGCGCCAGCAGCTTGGACTGGGCTAGCACAGATACGCAGTATTTT. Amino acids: CASSLDWASTDTQYF.

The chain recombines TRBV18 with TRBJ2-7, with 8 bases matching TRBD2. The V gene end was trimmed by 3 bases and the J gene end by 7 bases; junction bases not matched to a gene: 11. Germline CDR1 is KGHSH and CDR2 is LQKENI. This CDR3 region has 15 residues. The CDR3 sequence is CASSPGKAGLGEQYF. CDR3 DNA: TGTGCCAGCTCACCGGGGAAAGCGGGACTAGGGGAGCAGTACTTC.

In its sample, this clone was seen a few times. The CDR3 protein is CASRATGGTEAFF. In nucleotides, the CDR3 is TGTGCCAGCAGAGCCACAGGGGGAACTGAAGCTTTCTTT. The chain uses TRBV12-3 or TRBV12-4 and TRBJ1-1; 8 bases align to TRBD1. Trimming took 6 bases from V and 5 from J; bases not matched to a gene: 5. CDR3 size: 13 residues.

CDR3 coding DNA: TGTGCCAGTAGTGAACAGGGGTTTGGGGCCAACGTCCTGACTTTC. This gives the protein CASSEQGFGANVLTF. The chain couples TRBV19 to TRBJ2-6; 7 bases are a match to TRBD1. The germline CDR1 and CDR2 sequences are LNHDA and SQIVND (reference sequence). The CDR3 covers 15 residues. The J segment lost 3 bases and the V segment lost 5 bases, leaving 4 bases of the junction unmatched.

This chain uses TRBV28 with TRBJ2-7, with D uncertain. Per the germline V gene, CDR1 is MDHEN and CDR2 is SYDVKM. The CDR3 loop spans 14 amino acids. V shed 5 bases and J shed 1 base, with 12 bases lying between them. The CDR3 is CASSPPGSSYEQYF. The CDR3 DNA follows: TGTGCCAGCAGTCCCCCGGGTTCTTCCTACGAGCAGTACTTC.

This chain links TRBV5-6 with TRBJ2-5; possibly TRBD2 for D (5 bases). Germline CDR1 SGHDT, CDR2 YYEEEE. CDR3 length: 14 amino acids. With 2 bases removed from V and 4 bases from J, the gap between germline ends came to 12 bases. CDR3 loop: CASSFSGRRETQYF. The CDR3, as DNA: TGTGCCAGCAGCTTCTCTGGGAGAAGAGAGACCCAGTACTTC.

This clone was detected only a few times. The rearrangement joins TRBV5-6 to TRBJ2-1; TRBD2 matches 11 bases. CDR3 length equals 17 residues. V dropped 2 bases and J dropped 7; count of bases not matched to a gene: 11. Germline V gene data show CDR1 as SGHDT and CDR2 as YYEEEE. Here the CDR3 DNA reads TGTGCCAGCAGCTTCCCCATACTAGCGGGAGTCGATAATGAGCAGTTCTTC. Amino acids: CASSFPILAGVDNEQFF.

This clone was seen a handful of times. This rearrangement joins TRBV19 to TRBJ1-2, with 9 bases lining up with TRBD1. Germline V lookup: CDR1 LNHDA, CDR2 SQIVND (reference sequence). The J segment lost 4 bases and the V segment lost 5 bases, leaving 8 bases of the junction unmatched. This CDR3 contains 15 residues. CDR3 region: CASSHPQGQGYGYTF. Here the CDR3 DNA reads TGTGCCAGTAGTCATCCCCAGGGACAGGGCTATGGCTACACCTTC.

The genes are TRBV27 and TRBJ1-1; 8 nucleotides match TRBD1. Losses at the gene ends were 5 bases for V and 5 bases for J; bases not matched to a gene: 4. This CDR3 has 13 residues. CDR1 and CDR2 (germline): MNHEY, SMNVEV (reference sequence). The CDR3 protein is CASSPYRGTEAFF. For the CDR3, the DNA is TGTGCCAGCAGTCCCTACAGGGGGACTGAAGCTTTCTTT.

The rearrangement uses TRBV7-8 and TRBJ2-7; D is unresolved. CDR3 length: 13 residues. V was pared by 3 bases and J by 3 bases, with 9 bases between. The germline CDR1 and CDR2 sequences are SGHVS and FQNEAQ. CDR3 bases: TGTGCCAGCAGCTTGGTCGGGTTCTACGAGCAGTACTTC. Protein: CASSLVGFYEQYF.

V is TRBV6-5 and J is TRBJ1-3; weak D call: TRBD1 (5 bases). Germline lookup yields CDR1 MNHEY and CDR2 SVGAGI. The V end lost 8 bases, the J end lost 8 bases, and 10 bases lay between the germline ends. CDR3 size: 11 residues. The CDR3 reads CASSGGDTIYF. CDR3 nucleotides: TGTGCCAGCTCCGGGGGGGACACCATATATTTT.

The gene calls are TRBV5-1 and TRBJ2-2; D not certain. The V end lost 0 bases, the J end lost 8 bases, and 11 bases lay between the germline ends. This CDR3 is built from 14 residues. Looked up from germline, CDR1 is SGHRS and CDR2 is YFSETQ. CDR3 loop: CASSLGFIGGELFF. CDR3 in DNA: TGCGCCAGCAGCTTGGGATTTATCGGGGGGGAGCTGTTTTTT. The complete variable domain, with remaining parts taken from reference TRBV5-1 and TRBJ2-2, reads KAGVTQTPRYLIKTRGQQVTLSCSPISGHRSVSWYQQTPGQGLQFLFEYFSETQRNKGNFPGRFSGRQFSNSRSEMNVSTLELGDSALYLCASSLGFIGGELFFGEGSRLTVL.

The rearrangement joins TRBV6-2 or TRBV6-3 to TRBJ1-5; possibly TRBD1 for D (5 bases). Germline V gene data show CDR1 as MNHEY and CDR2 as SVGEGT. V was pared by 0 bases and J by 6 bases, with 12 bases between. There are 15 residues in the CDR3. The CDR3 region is CASSYSKSGLQPQHF. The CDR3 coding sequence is TGTGCCAGCAGTTACTCGAAGTCAGGGCTTCAGCCCCAGCATTTT.

In DNA, the CDR3 is TGTGCCTGGACCGGACTGGGGTTCTATAATTCACCCCTCCACTTT. This translates into CAWTGLGFYNSPLHF. The V gene is TRBV30, the J gene TRBJ1-6; D remains ambiguous. V was pared by 4 bases and J by 3 bases, with 13 bases between. In germline, CDR1 is GTSNPN, CDR2 SVGIG (reference sequence). The length of the CDR3 is 15 residues. Full variable domain (remainder filled in from reference TRBV30 and TRBJ1-6): SQTIHQWPATLVQPVGSPLSLECTVEGTSNPNLYWYRQAAGRGLQLLFYSVGIGQISSEVPQNLSASRPQDRQFILSSKKLLLSDSGFYLCAWTGLGFYNSPLHFGNGTRLTVT.

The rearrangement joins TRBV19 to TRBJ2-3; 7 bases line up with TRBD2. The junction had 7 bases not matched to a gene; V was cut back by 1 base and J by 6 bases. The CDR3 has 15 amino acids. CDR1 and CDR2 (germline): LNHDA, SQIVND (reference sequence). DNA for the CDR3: TGTGCCAGTAGTATAGGTGGGGGGAGGGCCGATACGCAGTATTTT. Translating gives CASSIGGGRADTQYF.

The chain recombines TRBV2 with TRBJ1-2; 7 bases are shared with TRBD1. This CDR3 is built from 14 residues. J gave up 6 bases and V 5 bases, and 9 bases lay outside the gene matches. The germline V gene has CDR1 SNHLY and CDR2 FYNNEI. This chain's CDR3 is CASSRTGNADGYTF. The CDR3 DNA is TGTGCCAGCAGTAGGACAGGAAATGCGGATGGCTACACCTTC.

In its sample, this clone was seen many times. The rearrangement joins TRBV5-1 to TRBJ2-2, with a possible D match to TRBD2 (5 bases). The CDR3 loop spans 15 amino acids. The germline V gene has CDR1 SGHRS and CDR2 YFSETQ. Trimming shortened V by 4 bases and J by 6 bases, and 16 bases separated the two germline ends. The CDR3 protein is CASSIGQLGAGELFF. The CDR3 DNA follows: TGCGCCAGCAGCATCGGTCAACTCGGGGCCGGGGAGCTGTTTTTT.